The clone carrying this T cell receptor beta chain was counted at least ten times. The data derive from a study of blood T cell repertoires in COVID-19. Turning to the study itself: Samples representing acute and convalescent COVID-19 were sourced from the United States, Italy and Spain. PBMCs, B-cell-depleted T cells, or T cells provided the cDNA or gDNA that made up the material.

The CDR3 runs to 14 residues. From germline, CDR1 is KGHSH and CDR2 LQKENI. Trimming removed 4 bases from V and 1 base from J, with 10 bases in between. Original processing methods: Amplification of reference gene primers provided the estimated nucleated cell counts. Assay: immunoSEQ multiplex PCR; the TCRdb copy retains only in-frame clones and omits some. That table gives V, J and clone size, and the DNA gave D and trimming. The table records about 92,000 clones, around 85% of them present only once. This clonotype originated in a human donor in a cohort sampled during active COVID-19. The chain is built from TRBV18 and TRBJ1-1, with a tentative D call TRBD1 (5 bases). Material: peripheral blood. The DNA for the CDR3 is TGTGCCAGCTCACGACTTGACAGGAACACTGAAGCTTTCTTT. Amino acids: CASSRLDRNTEAFF.